This note documents a single T cell receptor (beta chain) sequence. The junction departs from germline at one end; a sequencing error may be responsible. Germline V gives CDR1 SGHAT, CDR2 FQNNGV. The CDR3 runs to 14 residues. TCR beta cDNA was made from approximately 540 ng total RNA with a constant-region primer. Libraries for TCR beta were built through three nested multiplex PCR rounds, which together made up a slightly modified ARM-PCR procedure. Forward primers for TRBV1-TRBV30 and a C-beta reverse primer served the first two PCR rounds, at roughly 10 cycles each. MiXCR, applied by TCRdb to the multiplex PCR reads, yields one record per CDR3 protein. This table holds about 30,000 distinct CDR3 sequences, around 71% found once. This sample is drawn from a study of tumor-infiltrating lymphocytes in primary liver carcinoma. Looking at the study overall: Tumors were staged T1-T3 N0M0 and measured 4.2 to 10 cm across.

Without any cell sorting, roughly 18-34 mg of bulk tissue yielded co-extracted RNA and DNA. Each tumor specimen held more than 80% viable tumor cells. This TCR was sampled from a woman under 40 with primary liver carcinoma and hepatitis B virus infection. Sample: liver tumor tissue from sampling region 3. Sample subset: tumor region T3, left-lateral pole. The rearrangement uses TRBV11-2 and TRBJ1-5; D remains unclear. CDR3 DNA: TGTGCCGGCAGCTTGAATCTCGCTGACCAGCCCCAGCATTTT. Translating gives CAGSLNLADQPQHF. The entire variable domain, with the rest obtained from reference TRBV11-2 and TRBJ1-5, is as follows: EAGVAQSPRYKIIEKRQSVAFWCNPISGHATLYWYQQILGQGPKLLIQFQNNGVVDDSQLPKDRFSAERLKGVDSTLKIQPAKLEDSAVYLCAGSLNLADQPQHFGDGTRLSIL.